This T cell receptor (beta chain) derives from a study of Tregs in tolerant kidney transplant recipients. Using immunoSEQ multiplex PCR, the repertoire was profiled, and TCRdb retains in-frame clones only, with some absent. This repertoire includes 25,000 to 35,000 clones. Details on this clone: The sequence runs out 3 residues before the end of the CDR3; the remainder is reconstructed from the germline J gene.

The V gene end was trimmed by 5 bases and the J gene end by 4 bases; junction bases not matched to a gene: 10. This CDR3 contains 16 residues. Germline V gene sequence: CDR1 MNHEY, CDR2 SVGEGT. The sample here was CD8+ T cells from blood, taken before the transplant. The TCR sequence derives from a human donor who received a combined kidney and bone marrow transplant. The chain employs TRBV6-2 or TRBV6-3 and TRBJ2-1; 8 bases line up with TRBD2. The sequenced part of the CDR3 DNA is TGTGCCAGCAGTCTCATTGTAGCGGGGCTGTACAATGAG. Translating gives CASSLIVAGLYNE. The whole CDR3 is CASSLIVAGLYNEQFF.